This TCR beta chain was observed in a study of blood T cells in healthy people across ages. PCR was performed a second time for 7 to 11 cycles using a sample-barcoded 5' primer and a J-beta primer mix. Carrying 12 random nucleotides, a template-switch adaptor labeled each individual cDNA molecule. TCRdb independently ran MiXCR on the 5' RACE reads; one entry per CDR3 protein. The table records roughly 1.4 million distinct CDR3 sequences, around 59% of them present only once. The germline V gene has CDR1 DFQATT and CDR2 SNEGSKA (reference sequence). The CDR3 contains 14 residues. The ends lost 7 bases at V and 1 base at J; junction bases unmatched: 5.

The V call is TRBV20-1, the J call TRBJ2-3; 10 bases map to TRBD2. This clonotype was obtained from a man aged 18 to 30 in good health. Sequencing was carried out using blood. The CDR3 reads CSVVGTSGTDTQYF. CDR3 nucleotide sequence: TGCAGTGTGGTTGGGACTAGCGGCACAGATACGCAGTATTTT.